This T cell receptor (beta chain) was retrieved from a study of T cells in Graves' hyperthyroidism and ophthalmopathy. RNA transcripts served as the template for amplifying TCR beta CDR3 regions. Initially, a first-round RT-PCR of the TCR CDR3 employed the HTBI primer set. TCRdb re-called the multiplex PCR reads through MiXCR, storing one row per CDR3 protein. The sample lists about 350,000 distinct CDR3 sequences; about an eighth were seen once. At least ten counts were recorded for this clonotype. In germline, CDR1 is KGHDR, CDR2 SFDVKD. The CDR3 contains 19 residues. With 1 base clipped from V and 0 bases from J, the junction kept 8 bases outside the gene matches.

The material sequenced was blood. This sequence was found in a woman in her 40s with Graves' ophthalmopathy. V is TRBV24-1 and J is TRBJ2-1; 10 bases fit TRBD2. CDR3 sequence (DNA): TGTGCCACCAGTGATTTACCTTTTACTAGCGGGAACTCCTACAATGAGCAGTTCTTC. It is translated as CATSDLPFTSGNSYNEQFF.